The next 11 T cell receptor beta chains were all read from a single sample in a study of OX40 agonist ivuxolimab in advanced cancers. Assay used: immunoSEQ multiplex PCR; TCRdb lists only in-frame clones, some missing. The sample yields tens of thousands of clones, approximately 90% seen once. Material: CD4+ or CD8+ T cells sorted from blood, obtained in a trial of the OX40 agonist ivuxolimab. All receptors come from an adult with an advanced solid tumor such as melanoma, head and neck, liver or kidney cancer.

This chain links TRBV11-2 with TRBJ1-2; D may be TRBD1 (5 bases). V lost 5 bases to trimming and J lost 2 bases, with 12 bases between them. The germline gives CDR1 SGHAT, CDR2 FQNNGV. The CDR3 sequence is 14 residues long. The CDR3 nucleotides are TGTGCCAGCAGCCGTCAACGGGGCAACTATGGCTACACCTTC. Protein product: CASSRQRGNYGYTF.

The gene calls are TRBV5-1 and TRBJ2-3; no definite D call. Germline values: CDR1 SGHRS, CDR2 YFSETQ. The CDR3 totals 15 residues. Trimming cost V 5 bases and J 5 bases, with 18 bases left between them. The CDR3 reads CASSLLAIQEDTQYF. CDR3 coding DNA: TGCGCCAGCAGTCTCTTAGCTATTCAAGAAGATACGCAGTATTTT.

The chain couples TRBV19 to TRBJ1-5; D possibly corresponds to TRBD1 (5 bases). Germline V lookup: CDR1 LNHDA, CDR2 SQIVND (reference sequence). This CDR3 is built from 15 residues. Trimming stripped 7 bases from V and 6 bases from J, with 19 bases between. As DNA, the CDR3 is TGTGCCAGTAAGGATCCCCCAGGGTCAGCTCAGCCCCAGCATTTT. Translated, it gives CASKDPPGSAQPQHF.

The CDR3 loop is CASSSPGTGGYEQYF. The CDR3 region has the DNA TGTGCCAGCAGCTCCCCCGGGACAGGAGGATACGAGCAGTACTTC. The rearrangement links TRBV27 to TRBJ2-7; 8 nucleotides match TRBD1. Trimming at V came to 6 bases and at J to 4 bases, leaving 11 bases not matched to a gene. The CDR3 covers 15 residues. CDR1 MNHEY and CDR2 SMNVEV come from the germline V gene (reference sequence).

The chain carries TRBV6-1 and TRBJ2-1; D not certain. Trimming pared 6 bases from V and 6 bases from J, leaving 15 bases between. The CDR3 is made up of 14 amino acids. Germline V gives CDR1 MNHNS, CDR2 SASEGT. Here the CDR3 DNA reads TGTGCCAGCAGAGGAGTCCCCCGGGTCAATGAGCAGTTCTTC. Its protein is CASRGVPRVNEQFF.

The chain has TRBV18 and TRBJ1-5, with 8 nucleotides matching TRBD1. CDR3 length equals 15 residues. After removal of 2 bases from V and 2 bases from J, the junction contained 2 bases not matched to a gene. Germline CDR1 reads KGHSH; CDR2 reads LQKENI. The CDR3 bases are TGTGCCAGCTCACCAGAGACAGGGGGCAATCAGCCCCAGCATTTT. It specifies CASSPETGGNQPQHF. The variable domain in full, with the rest retrieved from reference TRBV18 and TRBJ1-5, is NAGVMQNPRHLVRRRGQEARLRCSPMKGHSHVYWYRQLPEEGLKFMVYLQKENIIDESGMPKERFSAEFPKEGPSILRIQQVVRGDSAAYFCASSPETGGNQPQHFGDGTRLSIL.

This chain uses TRBV30 with TRBJ1-2; D might be TRBD1 (6 bases). The CDR3 is 17 amino acids. In germline, CDR1 is GTSNPN, CDR2 SVGIG (reference sequence). With 3 bases removed from V and 4 bases from J, the gap between germline ends came to 24 bases. Here the CDR3 DNA reads TGTGCCTGGAGAGGAGCCGGTGGGAGGGGGGGTTCCTATGGCTACACCTTC. Translating gives CAWRGAGGRGGSYGYTF.

The CDR3 nucleotides are TGTGCCAGCAGCCCAGAAAGGCTAGCGGGCGACTACAATGAGCAGTTCTTC. Translating it yields CASSPERLAGDYNEQFF. This chain links TRBV4-2 with TRBJ2-1; 8 nucleotides line up with TRBD2. Germline assignment: CDR1 LGHNA and CDR2 YNFKEQ. Trimming cost V 4 bases and J 3 bases; bases outside gene matches: 11. The CDR3 runs 17 residues.

V is TRBV5-6 and J is TRBJ2-3, with TRBD2 matching 10 bases. Germline V gene lookup returns CDR1 SGHDT and CDR2 YYEEEE. The V segment lost 2 bases and the J segment 3 bases; nucleotides outside the gene matches: 0. The CDR3 runs to 14 residues. The CDR3 sequence is CASSLAGGTDTQYF. The DNA of the CDR3 is TGTGCCAGCAGCTTAGCGGGGGGGACAGATACGCAGTATTTT.

The chain combines TRBV30 with TRBJ1-3, with unresolved D. The germline V and J ends were trimmed by 3 bases and 2 bases, with 5 bases remaining between them. CDR1 is GTSNPN, CDR2 SVGIG, per germline (reference sequence). The CDR3 spans 12 residues. DNA of the CDR3: TGTGCCTGGAGGGGCGCTGGAAACACCATATATTTT. It specifies CAWRGAGNTIYF.

This chain connects TRBV10-3 to TRBJ1-3, with 9 bases aligning to TRBD1. V lost 10 bases and J lost 2; bases outside the gene matches: 12. From germline, CDR1 is ENHRY and CDR2 SYGVKD. This CDR3 has 16 residues. CDR3 protein: CATETGGRGTGNTIYF. CDR3 bases: TGTGCCACCGAGACAGGGGGACGGGGAACTGGAAACACCATATATTTT.